The clone carrying this T cell receptor (beta chain) has at least ten counts. Antigen: not known. Amplification by 5'RACE using constant-segment primers produced TCR alpha and TCR beta cDNA libraries that carried sample barcodes and UMIs. TCRdb itself ran the 5' RACE reads through MiXCR, one entry per CDR3 protein. Altogether about 340,000 distinct CDR3 sequences are present, approximately 15% being singletons, with the ten largest covering about 22%. This sample is drawn from a study of T-cell memory formation after mild COVID-19. Study-level background: There were largely donor-specific TCR clusters. General study findings and limits: Detection of some responders pre-infection suggested pre-existing cross-reactive memory T cells participated. For contracting clones, CD4+ ones sat mainly in CM and EM, CD8+ in EMRA.

V lost 3 bases, J lost 2 bases, and 5 bases lay in between. The CDR3 is made up of 13 amino acids. Germline V lookup: CDR1 MNHEY, CDR2 SMNVEV (reference sequence). This clonotype originated in a young man who had mild COVID-19 (a few samples of this study predate the infection). Cell type and time point are not known. Sequencing was performed on PBMCs or a T cell subset sorted from them (not recorded which). The chain is built from TRBV27 and TRBJ1-5, with unresolved D. Here the CDR3 DNA reads TGTGCCAGCAGTTTCTCGGGCAATCAGCCCCAGCATTTT. Amino acid sequence: CASSFSGNQPQHF.